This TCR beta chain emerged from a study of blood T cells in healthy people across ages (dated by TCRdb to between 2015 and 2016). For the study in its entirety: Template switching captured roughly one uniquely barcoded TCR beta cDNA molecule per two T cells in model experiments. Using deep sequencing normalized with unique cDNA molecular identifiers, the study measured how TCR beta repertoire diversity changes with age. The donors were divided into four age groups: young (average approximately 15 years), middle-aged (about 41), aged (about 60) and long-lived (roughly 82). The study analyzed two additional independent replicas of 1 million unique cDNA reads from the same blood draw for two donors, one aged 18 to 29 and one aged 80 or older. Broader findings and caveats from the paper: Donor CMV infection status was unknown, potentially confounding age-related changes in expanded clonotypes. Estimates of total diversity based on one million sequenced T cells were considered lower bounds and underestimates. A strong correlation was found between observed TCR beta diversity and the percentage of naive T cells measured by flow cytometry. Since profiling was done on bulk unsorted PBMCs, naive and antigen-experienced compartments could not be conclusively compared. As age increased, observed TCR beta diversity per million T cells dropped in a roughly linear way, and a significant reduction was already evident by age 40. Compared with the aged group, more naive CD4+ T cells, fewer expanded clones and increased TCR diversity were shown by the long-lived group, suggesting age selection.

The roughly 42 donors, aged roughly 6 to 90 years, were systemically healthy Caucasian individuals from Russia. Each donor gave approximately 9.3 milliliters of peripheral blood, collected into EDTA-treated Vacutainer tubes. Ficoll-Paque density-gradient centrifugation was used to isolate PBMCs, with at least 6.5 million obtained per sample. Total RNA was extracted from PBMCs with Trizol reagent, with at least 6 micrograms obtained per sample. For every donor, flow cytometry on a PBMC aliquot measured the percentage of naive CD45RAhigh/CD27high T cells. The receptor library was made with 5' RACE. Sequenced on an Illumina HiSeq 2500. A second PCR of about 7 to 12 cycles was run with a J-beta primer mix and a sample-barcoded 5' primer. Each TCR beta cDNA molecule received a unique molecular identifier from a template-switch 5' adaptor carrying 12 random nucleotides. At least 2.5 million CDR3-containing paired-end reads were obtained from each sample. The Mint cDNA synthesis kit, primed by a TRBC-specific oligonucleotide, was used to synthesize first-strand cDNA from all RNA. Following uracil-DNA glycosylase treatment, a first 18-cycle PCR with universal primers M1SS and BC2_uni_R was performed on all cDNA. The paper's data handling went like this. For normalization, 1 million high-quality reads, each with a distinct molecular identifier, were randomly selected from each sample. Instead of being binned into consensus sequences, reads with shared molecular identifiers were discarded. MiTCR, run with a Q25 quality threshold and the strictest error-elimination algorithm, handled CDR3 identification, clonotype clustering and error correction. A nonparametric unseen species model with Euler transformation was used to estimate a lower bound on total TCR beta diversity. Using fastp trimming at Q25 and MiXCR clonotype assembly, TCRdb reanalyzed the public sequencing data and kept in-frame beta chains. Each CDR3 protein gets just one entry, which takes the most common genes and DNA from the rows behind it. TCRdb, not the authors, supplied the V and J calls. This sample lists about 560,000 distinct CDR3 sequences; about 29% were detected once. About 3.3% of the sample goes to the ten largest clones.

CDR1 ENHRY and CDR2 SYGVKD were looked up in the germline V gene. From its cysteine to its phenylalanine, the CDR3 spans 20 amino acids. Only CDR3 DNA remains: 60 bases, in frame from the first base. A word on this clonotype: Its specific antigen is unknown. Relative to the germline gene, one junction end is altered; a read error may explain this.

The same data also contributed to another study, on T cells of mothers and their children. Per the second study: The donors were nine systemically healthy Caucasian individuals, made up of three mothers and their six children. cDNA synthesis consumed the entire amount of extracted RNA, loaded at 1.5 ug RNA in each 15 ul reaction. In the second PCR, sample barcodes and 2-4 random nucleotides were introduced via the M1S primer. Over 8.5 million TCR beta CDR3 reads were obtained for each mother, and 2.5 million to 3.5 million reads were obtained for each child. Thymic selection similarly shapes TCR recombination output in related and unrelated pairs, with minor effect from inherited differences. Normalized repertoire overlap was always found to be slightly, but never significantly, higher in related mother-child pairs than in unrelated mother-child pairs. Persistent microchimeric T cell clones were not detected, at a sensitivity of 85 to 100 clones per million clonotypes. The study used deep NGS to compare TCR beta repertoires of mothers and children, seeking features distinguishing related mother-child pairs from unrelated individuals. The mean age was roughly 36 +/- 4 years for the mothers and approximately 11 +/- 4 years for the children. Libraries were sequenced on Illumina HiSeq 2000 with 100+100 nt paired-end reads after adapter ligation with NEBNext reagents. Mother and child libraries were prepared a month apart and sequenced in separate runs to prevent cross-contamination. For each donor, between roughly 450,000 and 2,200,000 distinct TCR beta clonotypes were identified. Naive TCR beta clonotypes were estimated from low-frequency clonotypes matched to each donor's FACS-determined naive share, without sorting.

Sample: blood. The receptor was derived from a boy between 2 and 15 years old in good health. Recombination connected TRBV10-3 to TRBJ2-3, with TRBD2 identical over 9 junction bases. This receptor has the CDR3 CAITEGDMTSGLPSTDTQYF. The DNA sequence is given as TGTGCCATCACTGAGGGGGACATGACTAGCGGATTGCCTAGCACAGATACGCAGTATTTT.